This T cell receptor beta chain was identified during a study of T cells after yellow fever vaccination. Study-level information: Low-cell-number fractions were prepared with SMART-Seq v4 Ultra Low Input.

TCRdb re-called the 5' RACE reads through MiXCR, storing one row per CDR3 protein. In the table there are about 360,000 distinct CDR3 sequences, 6.2% of which are singletons. General study results and limits: Shared CD4/CD8 clonotypes were a small share, likely from convergent recombination. Clones from primary vaccination mostly reappeared after the booster (96% CD4, over 85% CD8). By day 5 rather than day 15, the secondary response had peaked, though it was weaker.

This clonotype was detected many times. The antigen is not known. This sequence originates from a man aged 30-40 years who received the YFV17D yellow fever vaccine. The starting material was PBMCs, obtained 5 days after the yellow fever booster vaccination.

The CDR3, as DNA: TGTGCCAGTAGGAACAGGCCCACAGATACGCAGTATTTT. Translation: CASRNRPTDTQYF. The rearrangement links TRBV19 to TRBJ2-3, with D possibly matching TRBD1 (5 bases). CDR3 size: 13 residues. Trimming removed 6 bases from V and 2 bases from J, with 9 bases in between. Per germline, CDR1 LNHDA and CDR2 SQIVND (reference sequence).